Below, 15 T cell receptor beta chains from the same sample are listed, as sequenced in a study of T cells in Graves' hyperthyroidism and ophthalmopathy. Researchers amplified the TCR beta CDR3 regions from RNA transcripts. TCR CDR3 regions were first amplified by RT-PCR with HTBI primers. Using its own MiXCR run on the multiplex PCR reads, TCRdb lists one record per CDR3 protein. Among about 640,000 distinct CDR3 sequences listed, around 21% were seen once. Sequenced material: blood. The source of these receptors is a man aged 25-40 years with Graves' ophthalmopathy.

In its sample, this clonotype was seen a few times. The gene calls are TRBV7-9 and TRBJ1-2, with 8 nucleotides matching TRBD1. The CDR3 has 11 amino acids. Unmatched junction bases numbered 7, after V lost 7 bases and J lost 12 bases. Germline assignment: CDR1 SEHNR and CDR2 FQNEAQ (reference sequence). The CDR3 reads CASTRTGTHTF. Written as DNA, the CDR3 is TGTGCCAGCACCCGGACAGGGACACACACCTTC. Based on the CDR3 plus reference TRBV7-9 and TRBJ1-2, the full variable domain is DTGVSQNPRHKITKRGQNVTFRCDPISEHNRLYWYRQTLGQGPEFLTYFQNEAQLEKSRLLSDRFSAERPKGSFSTLEIQRTEQGDSAMYLCASTRTGTHTFGSGTRLTVV.

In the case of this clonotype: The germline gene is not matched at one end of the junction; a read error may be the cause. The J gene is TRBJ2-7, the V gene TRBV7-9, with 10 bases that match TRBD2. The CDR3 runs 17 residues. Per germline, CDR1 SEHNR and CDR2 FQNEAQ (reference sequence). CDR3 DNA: TGTGCCAGCAGCTTTTCTAGCGGGAGTCCGTCCTCCTACGAGCAGCACTTC. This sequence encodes CASSFSSGSPSSYEQHF.

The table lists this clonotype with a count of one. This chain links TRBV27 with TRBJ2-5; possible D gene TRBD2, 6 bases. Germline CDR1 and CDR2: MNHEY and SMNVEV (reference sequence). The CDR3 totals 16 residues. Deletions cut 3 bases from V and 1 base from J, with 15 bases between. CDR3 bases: TGTGCCAGCAGTTTGAGAGCCTCGGGAGTCCAAGAGACCCAGTACTTC. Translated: CASSLRASGVQETQYF.

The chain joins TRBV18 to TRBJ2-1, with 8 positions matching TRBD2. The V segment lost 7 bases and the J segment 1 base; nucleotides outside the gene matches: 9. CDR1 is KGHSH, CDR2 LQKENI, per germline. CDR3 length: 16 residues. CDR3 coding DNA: TGTGCCAGCTACGAAGAGGCGGGAGGTTCCTACAATGAGCAGTTCTTC. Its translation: CASYEEAGGSYNEQFF. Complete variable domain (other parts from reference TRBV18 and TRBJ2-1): NAGVMQNPRHLVRRRGQEARLRCSPMKGHSHVYWYRQLPEEGLKFMVYLQKENIIDESGMPKERFSAEFPKEGPSILRIQQVVRGDSAAYFCASYEEAGGSYNEQFFGPGTRLTVL.

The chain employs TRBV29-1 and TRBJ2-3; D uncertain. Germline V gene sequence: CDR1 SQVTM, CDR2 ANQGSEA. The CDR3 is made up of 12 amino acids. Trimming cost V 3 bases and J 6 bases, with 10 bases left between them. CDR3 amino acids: CSVELYADTQYF. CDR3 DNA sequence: TGCAGCGTTGAGCTTTACGCTGATACGCAGTATTTT.

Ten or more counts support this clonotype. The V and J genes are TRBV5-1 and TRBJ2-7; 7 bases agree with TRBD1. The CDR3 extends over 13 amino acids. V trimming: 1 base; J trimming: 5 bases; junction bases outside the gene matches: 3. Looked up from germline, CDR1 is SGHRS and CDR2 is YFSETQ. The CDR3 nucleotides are TGCGCCAGCAGCTTGCTTACAGGGGACGAGCAGTACTTC. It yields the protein CASSLLTGDEQYF.

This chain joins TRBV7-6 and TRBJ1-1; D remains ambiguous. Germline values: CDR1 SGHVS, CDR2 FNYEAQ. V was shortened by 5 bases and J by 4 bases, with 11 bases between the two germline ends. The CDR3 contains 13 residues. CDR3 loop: CASSARAATEAFF. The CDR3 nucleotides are TGTGCCAGCAGCGCCCGGGCAGCCACTGAAGCTTTCTTT.

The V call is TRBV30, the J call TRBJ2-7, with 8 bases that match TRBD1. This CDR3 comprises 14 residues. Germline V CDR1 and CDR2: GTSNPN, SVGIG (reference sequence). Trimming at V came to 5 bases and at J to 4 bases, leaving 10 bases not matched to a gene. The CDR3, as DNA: TGTGCCTGGGCCGTACAGGACAGGGTGTACGAGCAGTACTTC. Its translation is CAWAVQDRVYEQYF.

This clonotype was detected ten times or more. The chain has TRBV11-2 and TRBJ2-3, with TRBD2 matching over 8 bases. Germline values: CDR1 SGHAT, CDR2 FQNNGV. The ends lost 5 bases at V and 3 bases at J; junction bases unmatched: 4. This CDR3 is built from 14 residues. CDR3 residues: CASSSGSLTDTQYF. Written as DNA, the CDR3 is TGTGCCAGCAGCAGCGGGAGTCTGACAGATACGCAGTATTTT.

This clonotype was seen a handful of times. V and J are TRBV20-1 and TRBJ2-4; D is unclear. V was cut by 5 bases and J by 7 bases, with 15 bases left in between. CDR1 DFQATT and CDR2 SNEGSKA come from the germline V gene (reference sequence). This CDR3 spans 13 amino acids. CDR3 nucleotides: TGCAGTGCTGCAACCGTTTCGCGGAACATTCAGTACTTC. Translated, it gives CSAATVSRNIQYF.

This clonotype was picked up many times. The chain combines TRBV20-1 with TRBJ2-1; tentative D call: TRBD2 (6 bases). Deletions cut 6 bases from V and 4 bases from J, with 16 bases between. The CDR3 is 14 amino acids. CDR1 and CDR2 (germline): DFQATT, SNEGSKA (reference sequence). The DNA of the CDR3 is TGCAGTGCCTCCTTGGACGGGAGATACAATGAGCAGTTCTTC. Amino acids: CSASLDGRYNEQFF.

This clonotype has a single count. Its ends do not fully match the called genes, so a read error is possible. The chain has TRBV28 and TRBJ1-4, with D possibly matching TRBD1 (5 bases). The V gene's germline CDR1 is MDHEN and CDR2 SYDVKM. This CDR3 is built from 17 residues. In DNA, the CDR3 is TGTGCCGGCAGTTCGACAGAAGAGGGTTCAACTAATGAAAAACTGTTTTTT. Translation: CAGSSTEEGSTNEKLFF.

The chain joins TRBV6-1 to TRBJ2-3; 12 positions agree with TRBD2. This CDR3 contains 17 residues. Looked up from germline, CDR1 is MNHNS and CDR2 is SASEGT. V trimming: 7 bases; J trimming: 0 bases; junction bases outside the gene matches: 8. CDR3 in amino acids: CASTELAGGWSTDTQYF. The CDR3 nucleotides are TGTGCCAGCACTGAGCTAGCGGGAGGGTGGAGCACAGATACGCAGTATTTT.

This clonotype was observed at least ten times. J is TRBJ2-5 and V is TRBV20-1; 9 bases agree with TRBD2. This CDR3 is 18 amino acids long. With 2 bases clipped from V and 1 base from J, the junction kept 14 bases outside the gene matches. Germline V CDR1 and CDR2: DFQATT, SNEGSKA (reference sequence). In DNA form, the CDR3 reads TGCAGTGCTAGATCACTAAGGGGACTAGCTCGGGTCCAAGAGACCCAGTACTTC. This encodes CSARSLRGLARVQETQYF.

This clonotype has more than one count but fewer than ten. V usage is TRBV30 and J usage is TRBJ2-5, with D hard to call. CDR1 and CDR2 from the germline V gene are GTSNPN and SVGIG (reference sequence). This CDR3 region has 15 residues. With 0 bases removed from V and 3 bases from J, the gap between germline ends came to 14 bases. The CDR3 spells CAWSVRLWVEETQYF. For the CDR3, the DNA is TGTGCCTGGAGTGTACGCCTATGGGTCGAAGAGACCCAGTACTTC.